This paragraph covers one T cell receptor beta chain sequence. Its antigen is not known. The data belong to a study of vaccination effects on CD4 cells after COVID-19. Points from the study as a whole: Healthy vaccinees had only 1 of 255 vaccine-induced clones cross-react with common cold coronaviruses. Pronounced clonal contraction occurred in clones induced by infection and by vaccine late after vaccination.

Before sequencing, viral peptide pools were used by the ViraFEST assay to expand antigen-specific CD4+ T cells. Isolating CD4+ T cells followed approximately ten days of culture. Each vaccine recipient was nucleocapsid antibody negative and had no prior SARS-CoV-2 infection. It was on days 3 and 7 that half the medium was replaced with IL-2 medium. The germline gives CDR1 SNHLY, CDR2 FYNNEI. CDR3 size: 15 residues. V dropped 6 bases and J dropped 4; count of bases not matched to a gene: 7. Profiled with immunoSEQ multiplex PCR; TCRdb holds only in-frame clones, not every one. This table holds 27,000 or so clones, 72% found once.

The chain employs TRBV2 and TRBJ2-1; 9 bases match TRBD2. Sequenced here: CD4+ T cells from PBMCs cultured with SARS-CoV-2 spike peptides, sampled before COVID-19 vaccination. The sequence was collected from a human donor who received a COVID-19 vaccine. The CDR3 loop is CASSVGLASYNEQFF. The CDR3 bases are TGTGCCAGCAGCGTGGGACTAGCCTCGTACAATGAGCAGTTCTTC.